Each of the 6 T cell receptor beta chains below was sequenced from the same sample in a study of beta chain features in type 1 diabetes. Since all of the isolated RNA was reverse transcribed, expressed TCRB transcripts were what got sequenced. The protocol was immunoSEQ multiplex PCR, while the TCRdb copy is restricted to in-frame clones and leaves out a portion. The repertoire includes 500,000 to 700,000 clones, about 14% of them detected once, and 0.093% sits in the top ten. The sequenced sample consisted of naive CD4+ T cells from blood. The origin of the receptors is a man aged 18 to 30 in good health.

The CDR3 here is CASSLVQGGNEQFF. CDR3 sequence (DNA): TGCGCCAGCAGCTTGGTTCAGGGTGGCAATGAGCAGTTCTTC. This chain connects TRBV5-1 to TRBJ2-1; D is perhaps TRBD1 (5 bases). The CDR3 spans 14 residues. Trimming shortened V by 0 bases and J by 6 bases, and 10 bases separated the two germline ends. Germline CDR1 and CDR2: SGHRS and YFSETQ.

This chain connects TRBV28 to TRBJ2-5; tentative D call: TRBD1 (6 bases). Germline loops: CDR1 MDHEN, CDR2 SYDVKM. Trimming cost V 6 bases and J 6 bases, with 20 bases left between them. CDR3 length equals 15 residues. CDR3: CASSRARGGFKTQYF. In DNA form, the CDR3 reads TGTGCCAGCAGCCGAGCTAGAGGGGGTTTTAAGACCCAGTACTTC.

A few counts support this clone. This chain joins TRBV5-1 and TRBJ2-7; TRBD2 agrees at 11 bases. V shed 4 bases, J shed 7 bases, and the junction held 10 bases outside the gene matches. The CDR3 extends over 15 amino acids. CDR1 and CDR2 from the germline V gene are SGHRS and YFSETQ. The CDR3 DNA follows: TGCGCCAGCAGCCCGGAACGTTCTAGCGGGAGGGAGCAGTACTTC. Translated, it gives CASSPERSSGREQYF.

The V and J genes are TRBV4-1 and TRBJ2-7; D possibly corresponds to TRBD2 (5 bases). The V and J ends lost 5 bases and 3 bases respectively, with 14 bases between them. The CDR3 length is 14 residues. Looked up from germline, CDR1 is MGHRA and CDR2 is YSYEKL. CDR3 DNA sequence: TGCGCCAGCAGCACAACCGATCGGGGCTACGAGCAGTACTTC. Amino acid sequence: CASSTTDRGYEQYF.

This clone has more than one count but fewer than ten. The chain combines TRBV4-1 with TRBJ2-1, with D uncertain. Germline CDR1 and CDR2: MGHRA and YSYEKL. Trimming took 1 base from V and 7 from J, leaving 5 bases between them. The length of the CDR3 is 12 residues. CDR3 in DNA: TGCGCCAGCAGCCAAGGGTGGAATGAGCAGTTCTTC. This codes for CASSQGWNEQFF.

V and J are TRBV2 and TRBJ2-3, with a possible D match to TRBD1 (5 bases). Germline CDR1 and CDR2: SNHLY and FYNNEI. V gave up 2 bases and J gave up 0 bases, with 12 bases separating them. The CDR3 covers 16 residues. The CDR3 spells CASSERGSLSTDTQYF. CDR3 sequence (DNA): TGTGCCAGCAGTGAAAGGGGCTCCCTGAGCACAGATACGCAGTATTTT.